This T cell receptor beta chain was observed in a study of cytomegalovirus exposure and HLA in healthy donors. Study findings and constraints: A later analysis found most CMV-associated TCR beta chains apparently HLA-restricted. Reportedly, a later analysis found an Asian-associated ancestry cluster had fewer N-insertions than the roughly 700-donor mean. TCR beta chains associated with HLA were, in a later analysis, more clonally expanded than equally common others.

About this clone itself: Antigen specificity is unknown.

CDR1 is SGHRS, CDR2 YFSETQ, per germline. With 0 bases removed from V and 5 bases from J, the gap between germline ends came to 14 bases. The CDR3 contains 15 residues. PCR involved 60 Vbeta and 13 Jbeta primers. TCRdb's table, derived via immunoSEQ multiplex PCR, lists solely in-frame clones and lacks some. The sample lists roughly 150,000 clones; roughly 80% were seen once. The specimen was PBMCs. The sequence came from a male donor in good health and CMV-seropositive. The genes are TRBV5-1 and TRBJ1-2; the D gene is possibly TRBD1 (6 bases). CDR3 bases: TGCGCCAGCAGCTTGGCCCCCGGGACACAGTATGGCTACACCTTC. Translation: CASSLAPGTQYGYTF.